One and the same sample provided the 29 T cell receptor beta chains below, sequenced in a study of PD-1 blockade in classical Hodgkin lymphoma. Assay used: immunoSEQ multiplex PCR; TCRdb lists only in-frame clones, some missing. Found here are 66,000 or so clones, about two thirds of them singletons; the top ten hold less than 9.5%. Autologous stem cell transplantation was followed by relapse in every patient, and brentuximab vedotin exposure varied. The sample in question was peripheral blood mononuclear cells (PBMCs), obtained before the second cycle of nivolumab. Every receptor here comes from a human donor with classical Hodgkin lymphoma.

Notes on this clone: The sample carries other DNA sequences with the same CDR3. This sequence joins TRBV7-2 and TRBJ1-5; a weak D match, TRBD1 (6 bases). The V end lost 3 bases, the J end lost 7 bases, and 16 bases lay between the germline ends. The CDR3 is 15 residues long. The germline V gene encodes CDR1 SGHTA and CDR2 FQGNSA. In nucleotides, the CDR3 is TGTGCCAGCAGCTTTGAGGGGGTGCTCAACCAGCCCCAGCATTTT. It translates to CASSFEGVLNQPQHF.

This chain joins TRBV21-1 and TRBJ2-2; TRBD1, the table's D call, lacks a check against the DNA. TRBV21-1 is assigned pseudogene status. This CDR3 is built from 16 residues. CDR3 in amino acids: CASSNGYRGNTGELFF. CDR3 in DNA: TGTGCCAGCAGCAACGGGTACAGGGGCAACACCGGGGAGCTGTTTTTT.

The chain employs TRBV30 and TRBJ1-5, with a possible D match to TRBD1 (5 bases). With 1 base removed from V and 3 bases from J, the gap between germline ends came to 10 bases. The CDR3 is 14 amino acids. CDR1 is GTSNPN, CDR2 SVGIG, per germline (reference sequence). Here the CDR3 reads CAWSEGPLNQPQHF. Written as DNA, the CDR3 is TGTGCCTGGAGTGAGGGACCTCTCAATCAGCCCCAGCATTTT.

This clone occurred once. The chain recombines TRBV11-2 with TRBJ2-7; D gene ambiguous. CDR3 size: 14 residues. V lost 1 base, J lost 3 bases, and 10 bases lay in between. CDR1 is SGHAT and CDR2 is FQNNGV in the germline V gene. The CDR3 region has the DNA TGTGCCAGCAGCTTAGGTCAAGCACTCTACGAGCAGTACTTC. It specifies CASSLGQALYEQYF. The full variable domain, with the rest looked up from reference TRBV11-2 and TRBJ2-7, is EAGVAQSPRYKIIEKRQSVAFWCNPISGHATLYWYQQILGQGPKLLIQFQNNGVVDDSQLPKDRFSAERLKGVDSTLKIQPAKLEDSAVYLCASSLGQALYEQYFGPGTRLTVT.

In nucleotides, the CDR3 is TGTGCCAGTAGTTGGGGGGCAGATACGCAGTATTTT. Translated: CASSWGADTQYF. This chain uses TRBV19 with TRBJ2-3; possibly TRBD2 for D (6 bases). This CDR3 is 12 amino acids long. Per the germline V gene, CDR1 is LNHDA and CDR2 is SQIVND (reference sequence). V was clipped by 5 bases and J by 4 bases, with 7 bases between them.

This clone was counted once. CDR3 amino acids: CASTSLAGGTGELFF. Written as DNA, the CDR3 is TGTGCCAGTACCTCATTAGCGGGAGGTACCGGGGAGCTGTTTTTT. The chain combines TRBV19 with TRBJ2-2, with 10 bases lining up with TRBD2. V was clipped by 7 bases and J by 5 bases; unmatched bases: 7. The CDR3 totals 15 residues. Germline CDR1 and CDR2: LNHDA and SQIVND (reference sequence).

This clone was observed once. This rearrangement joins TRBV6-7 to TRBJ2-1; 10 bases agree with TRBD2. TRBV6-7 is labeled an ORF, and its function is uncertain. V shed 5 bases and J 6 bases; nucleotides not matched to a gene: 13. The CDR3 consists of 17 residues. The CDR3 coding sequence is TGTGCCAGCAGTGGACTAGCGGAACCCCTCGGGGTCAATGAGCAGTTCTTC. Its translation: CASSGLAEPLGVNEQFF.

The V gene is TRBV30, the J gene TRBJ2-5; D remains ambiguous. The CDR3 contains 13 residues. Germline loops: CDR1 GTSNPN, CDR2 SVGIG (reference sequence). The germline V and J ends were trimmed by 5 bases and 5 bases, with 15 bases remaining between them. The CDR3 spells CAWERDSQETQYF. CDR3 in DNA: TGTGCCTGGGAACGTGACTCCCAGGAGACCCAGTACTTC.

The chain employs TRBV6-1 and TRBJ1-2; D not resolved. This CDR3 has 14 amino acids. Trimming shortened V by 1 base and J by 8 bases, and 14 bases separated the two germline ends. Germline V CDR1 and CDR2: MNHNS, SASEGT. CDR3 amino acids: CASSEGGRFEGYTF. The CDR3 coding sequence is TGTGCCAGCAGTGAAGGAGGAAGGTTTGAGGGCTACACCTTC.

As concerns this clone: A much more abundant neighbour one base away suggests this may be a read error. Other DNA sequences in this sample translate to the same CDR3. The rearrangement links TRBV5-1 to TRBJ1-4; no firm D call. Trimming took off 0 bases at V and 0 bases at J, with 3 bases between the two ends. This CDR3 is 14 amino acids long. From germline, CDR1 is SGHRS and CDR2 YFSETQ. CDR3 loop: CASSLGATNEKLFF. The CDR3 DNA sequence: TGCGCCAGCAGCTTGGGAGCAACTAATGAAAAACTGTTTTTT.

J is TRBJ1-5 and V is TRBV5-1; 7 bases match TRBD1. The CDR3 length is 15 residues. The J segment lost 3 bases and the V segment lost 4 bases, leaving 7 bases of the junction unmatched. Germline V gives CDR1 SGHRS, CDR2 YFSETQ. The CDR3 sequence is CASSPEGGYNQPQHF. The CDR3 DNA reads as TGCGCCAGCAGCCCGGAAGGGGGCTACAATCAGCCCCAGCATTTT. Filled out from reference TRBV5-1 and TRBJ1-5, the complete variable domain reads KAGVTQTPRYLIKTRGQQVTLSCSPISGHRSVSWYQQTPGQGLQFLFEYFSETQRNKGNFPGRFSGRQFSNSRSEMNVSTLELGDSALYLCASSPEGGYNQPQHFGDGTRLSIL.

CDR3 nucleotides: TGTGCCTGGAGTGCGGGCGCAGGGACTGAAGCTTTCTTT. Protein: CAWSAGAGTEAFF. J is TRBJ1-1 and V is TRBV30, with D perhaps matching TRBD1 (5 bases). From germline, CDR1 is GTSNPN and CDR2 SVGIG (reference sequence). V lost 1 base and J 5 bases, leaving 11 bases between the germline ends. The CDR3 spans 13 residues. The full variable domain, rest sourced from reference TRBV30 and TRBJ1-1, is SQTIHQWPATLVQPVGSPLSLECTVEGTSNPNLYWYRQAAGRGLQLLFYSVGIGQISSEVPQNLSASRPQDRQFILSSKKLLLSDSGFYLCAWSAGAGTEAFFGQGTRLTVV.

The V gene is TRBV12-5, the J gene TRBJ1-1, with unresolved D. Germline CDR1 and CDR2: LGHNT and FRNRAP. CDR3 size: 13 residues. V dropped 6 bases and J dropped 4 bases, with 12 bases sitting between them. CDR3 in DNA: TGTGCTAGTGGCCCGGACTGGGTCACTGAAGCTTTCTTT. As protein: CASGPDWVTEAFF. Full variable domain (remainder filled in from reference TRBV12-5 and TRBJ1-1): DARVTQTPRHKVTEMGQEVTMRCQPILGHNTVFWYRQTMMQGLELLAYFRNRAPLDDSGMPKDRFSAEMPDATLATLKIQPSEPRDSAVYFCASGPDWVTEAFFGQGTRLTVV.

The CDR3 reads CASSERRGNSPLHF. The CDR3, as DNA: TGTGCCAGCAGTGAGAGAAGGGGAAATTCACCCCTCCACTTT. The V call is TRBV2, the J call TRBJ1-6; tentative D call: TRBD1 (5 bases). Germline V lookup: CDR1 SNHLY, CDR2 FYNNEI. CDR3 length: 14 residues. The V gene lost 3 bases and the J gene lost 7 bases, with 10 bases spanning the gap. The whole variable domain, remainder taken from reference TRBV2 and TRBJ1-6, is EPEVTQTPSHQVTQMGQEVILRCVPISNHLYFYWYRQILGQKVEFLVSFYNNEISEKSEIFDDQFSVERPDGSNFTLKIRSTKLEDSAMYFCASSERRGNSPLHFGNGTRLTVT.

This chain joins TRBV30 and TRBJ2-7, with D uncertain. The ends were cut back, 0 bases at V and 5 bases at J, with 5 bases in the middle. Looked up from germline, CDR1 is GTSNPN and CDR2 is SVGIG (reference sequence). The CDR3 is 11 residues long. This CDR3 reads CAWSVSNEQYF. The CDR3, as DNA: TGTGCCTGGAGTGTGTCGAACGAGCAGTACTTC.

The chain is built from TRBV7-6 and TRBJ1-6, with D perhaps matching TRBD1 (6 bases). The V end was cut by 2 bases, the J end by 1 base, with 9 bases between. Germline CDR1 and CDR2: SGHVS and FNYEAQ. The CDR3 totals 16 residues. CDR3 in amino acids: CASSLTQGSYNSPLHF. The DNA for the CDR3 is TGTGCCAGCAGCTTAACCCAGGGGTCCTATAATTCACCCCTCCACTTT.

The CDR3 reads CASSIQESWYGYTF. The CDR3 DNA sequence: TGTGCCAGTAGTATACAGGAGTCTTGGTATGGCTACACCTTC. The rearrangement links TRBV19 to TRBJ1-2, with D unresolved. CDR1 LNHDA and CDR2 SQIVND come from the germline V gene (reference sequence). The V end lost 2 bases, the J end lost 5 bases, and 12 bases lay between the germline ends. The CDR3 extends over 14 amino acids.

This rearrangement joins TRBV7-8 to TRBJ1-1; perhaps TRBD1 as D (6 bases). The CDR3 has 15 amino acids. Germline V CDR1 and CDR2: SGHVS, FQNEAQ. V was shortened by 3 bases and J by 2 bases, with 13 bases between the two germline ends. In nucleotides, the CDR3 is TGTGCCAGCAGCTTGCCGACAGGTCTTAACACTGAAGCTTTCTTT. The encoded protein is CASSLPTGLNTEAFF.

The rearrangement links TRBV5-6 to TRBJ2-5, with D unresolved. The V and J ends lost 4 bases and 7 bases respectively, with 5 bases between them. The CDR3 sequence is 10 residues long. Germline V CDR1 and CDR2: SGHDT, YYEEEE. Written as DNA, the CDR3 is TGTGCCAGCAGCAGAGGGACCCAGTACTTC. Its protein product is CASSRGTQYF.

The rearrangement links TRBV6-5 to TRBJ2-7, with TRBD1 matching 9 bases. The trim removed 6 bases at V and 2 bases at J, leaving 8 bases unmatched. The CDR3 runs to 15 residues. The germline gives CDR1 MNHEY, CDR2 SVGAGI. The CDR3 DNA is TGTGCCAGCAGGCGCCCGGGACAGGGACCCTACGAGCAGTACTTC. Amino acid sequence: CASRRPGQGPYEQYF.

The chain links TRBV11-2 to TRBJ2-1, with D tentatively TRBD1 (6 bases). Trimming removed 3 bases at V and 4 bases at J, with 10 bases between. The CDR3 is made up of 14 amino acids. Germline V gives CDR1 SGHAT, CDR2 FQNNGV. The CDR3, as DNA: TGTGCCAGCAGCTTGGGGGCCGTTTACAATGAGCAGTTCTTC. Its protein is CASSLGAVYNEQFF.

The chain's CDR3 is CATKELTGNEQYF. In DNA, the CDR3 is TGTGCCACAAAAGAGCTTACAGGGAACGAGCAGTACTTC. This sequence joins TRBV27 and TRBJ2-7; D possibly corresponds to TRBD1 (6 bases). Trimming removed 10 bases at V and 5 bases at J, with 18 bases between. Germline-derived CDR1 and CDR2 are MNHEY and SMNVEV (reference sequence). This CDR3 has 13 amino acids.

The rearrangement links TRBV23-1 to TRBJ1-1, with a tentative D call TRBD1 (5 bases). TRBV23-1 is known as an ORF, though its function is uncertain. CDR3 length: 17 residues. Trimming stripped 6 bases from V and 1 base from J, with 21 bases between. This chain's CDR3 is CASSQIDRRVWNTEAFF. The CDR3 coding sequence is TGCGCCAGCAGCCAGATCGACAGACGAGTCTGGAACACTGAAGCTTTCTTT.

This clone was observed a few times. The chain has TRBV30 and TRBJ1-1, with D perhaps TRBD1 (5 bases). V lost 5 bases and J 4 bases, leaving 14 bases between the germline ends. The length of the CDR3 is 13 residues. Germline CDR1 reads GTSNPN; CDR2 reads SVGIG (reference sequence). The CDR3 sequence: CAWYRDRPTEAFF. The CDR3 DNA follows: TGTGCCTGGTACCGGGACCGTCCCACTGAAGCTTTCTTT. The full variable domain, with the rest looked up from reference TRBV30 and TRBJ1-1, is SQTIHQWPATLVQPVGSPLSLECTVEGTSNPNLYWYRQAAGRGLQLLFYSVGIGQISSEVPQNLSASRPQDRQFILSSKKLLLSDSGFYLCAWYRDRPTEAFFGQGTRLTVV.

This clone was detected only a few times. The rearrangement links TRBV7-8 to TRBJ2-5; TRBD1 agrees at 12 bases. Unmatched junction bases numbered 7, after V lost 2 bases and J lost 3 bases. The germline gives CDR1 SGHVS, CDR2 FQNEAQ. This CDR3 spans 17 amino acids. The CDR3 region is CASSLFLGTGGEETQYF. The CDR3 DNA reads TGTGCCAGCAGCTTATTCCTCGGGACAGGGGGCGAAGAGACCCAGTACTTC.

The genes are TRBV19 and TRBJ2-7; tentative D call: TRBD1 (6 bases). Germline values: CDR1 LNHDA, CDR2 SQIVND (reference sequence). This CDR3 is 14 amino acids long. Trimming pared 4 bases from V and 7 bases from J, leaving 17 bases between. DNA for the CDR3: TGTGCCAGTAGTACCCTCACAGGGTCGGGAGAGCAGTACTTC. Translated: CASSTLTGSGEQYF.

The chain uses TRBV5-4 and TRBJ1-5; D not resolved. CDR1 and CDR2 from the germline V gene are SGHNT and YYREEE (reference sequence). The CDR3 consists of 14 residues. V gave up 3 bases and J gave up 4 bases, with 11 bases separating them. For the CDR3, the DNA is TGTGCCAGCAGCTCGGGCCCGTGGAATCAGCCCCAGCATTTT. Translation: CASSSGPWNQPQHF.

V is TRBV7-9 and J is TRBJ2-5; D not certain. CDR1 is SEHNR, CDR2 FQNEAQ, per germline (reference sequence). The CDR3 is 13 residues long. Trimming removed 4 bases from V and 5 bases from J, with 11 bases in between. CDR3 sequence (DNA): TGTGCCAGCAGCTCTGCCGATCGCGAGACCCAGTACTTC. It is translated as CASSSADRETQYF.

A remark on this clone: Additional DNA sequences in this sample encode the identical CDR3. The chain employs TRBV5-1 and TRBJ1-6; TRBD1 agrees at 10 bases. The CDR3 has 15 residues. Germline CDR1 is SGHRS and CDR2 is YFSETQ. J lost 7 bases, V lost 4 bases, and 5 bases had no gene match. CDR3 amino acids: CASSLEDRGNSPLHF. CDR3 DNA: TGCGCCAGCAGCCTGGAGGACAGGGGGAATTCACCCCTCCACTTT.